Listed here are 26 T cell receptor beta chains from one sample, sequenced in a study of OX40 agonist ivuxolimab in advanced cancers. TCRdb's copy holds only in-frame clones and misses some; the assay was immunoSEQ multiplex PCR. Of around 26,000 clones listed, 85% are singletons. The material sequenced was CD4+ or CD8+ T cells sorted from blood, taken in a trial of the OX40 agonist ivuxolimab. These receptors were taken from an adult with an advanced solid tumor such as melanoma, head and neck, liver or kidney cancer.

The V gene is TRBV7-9, the J gene TRBJ1-1; D is uncertain. The V and J ends lost 5 bases and 0 bases respectively, with 10 bases between them. The CDR3 consists of 14 residues. CDR1 is SEHNR, CDR2 FQNEAQ, per germline (reference sequence). CDR3 loop: CASSPAEMNTEAFF. CDR3 DNA sequence: TGTGCCAGCAGCCCTGCTGAGATGAACACTGAAGCTTTCTTT.

This chain connects TRBV28 to TRBJ1-2, with D possibly TRBD1 on 5 matching bases. The CDR3 runs to 13 residues. V lost 6 bases and J lost 7, with 15 bases in between. Germline assignment: CDR1 MDHEN and CDR2 SYDVKM. DNA for the CDR3: TGTGCCAGCAGGACCGTGGGGCTAGGTGGCTACACCTTC. Translating gives CASRTVGLGGYTF.

This clone has only a few counts. V is TRBV5-6 and J is TRBJ1-1, with a possible D match to TRBD1 (5 bases). Germline V lookup: CDR1 SGHDT, CDR2 YYEEEE. The CDR3 sequence is 15 residues long. Between the trimmed V and J ends, which lost 0 bases and 5 bases, there was a span of 14 bases. CDR3 coding DNA: TGTGCCAGCAGCTTGGGCCCCGGGGGTATAACTGAAGCTTTCTTT. Translation gives CASSLGPGGITEAFF.

The chain joins TRBV30 to TRBJ1-3; 8 bases agree with TRBD1. The CDR3 consists of 13 residues. V was clipped by 2 bases and J by 4 bases; unmatched bases: 1. From germline, CDR1 is GTSNPN and CDR2 SVGIG (reference sequence). The CDR3 DNA reads TGTGCCTGGAGTTGGGACAGGGGAAACACCATATATTTT. It yields the protein CAWSWDRGNTIYF.

This clone was counted a few times. This chain links TRBV6-1 with TRBJ1-5; 7 bases are shared with TRBD1. With 0 bases clipped from V and 1 base from J, the junction kept 3 bases outside the gene matches. The V gene's germline CDR1 is MNHNS and CDR2 SASEGT. CDR3 length equals 16 residues. The DNA of the CDR3 is TGTGCCAGCAGTGAAGCGGAGGGACAGAGCAATCAGCCCCAGCATTTT. Its protein product is CASSEAEGQSNQPQHF.

The rearrangement joins TRBV27 to TRBJ1-5; TRBD1 matches at 11 bases. The germline V gene has CDR1 MNHEY and CDR2 SMNVEV (reference sequence). V shed 5 bases, J shed 1 base, and the junction held 7 bases outside the gene matches. The CDR3 sequence is 17 residues long. CDR3 sequence (DNA): TGTGCCAGCAGTCATGGACAGGGGGCGTTGAGCAATCAGCCCCAGCATTTT. Its protein product is CASSHGQGALSNQPQHF.

This clone was found many times. The rearrangement joins TRBV15 to TRBJ2-3; D is uncertain. Per the germline V gene, CDR1 is LNHNV and CDR2 is YYDKDF (reference sequence). Trimming cost V 2 bases and J 0 bases, with 6 bases left between them. The CDR3 is made up of 14 amino acids. The CDR3 coding sequence is TGTGCCACCAGCAGACCTTATAGCACAGATACGCAGTATTTT. Translation gives CATSRPYSTDTQYF.

J is TRBJ2-7 and V is TRBV11-1; 8 bases align to TRBD1. The CDR3 covers 16 residues. V trimming: 1 base; J trimming: 1 base; junction bases outside the gene matches: 6. The germline CDR1 and CDR2 sequences are SGHAT and FQDESV (reference sequence). For the CDR3, the DNA is TGTGCCAGCAGCTTAGTCGTGGGGACAGGATCCTACGAGCAGTACTTC. Protein sequence: CASSLVVGTGSYEQYF.

The chain is built from TRBV2 and TRBJ1-2; the D gene is possibly TRBD1 (5 bases). This CDR3 has 15 residues. Trimming removed 6 bases from V and 4 bases from J, with 18 bases in between. Germline V gives CDR1 SNHLY, CDR2 FYNNEI. This CDR3 is CASRLDRYPSYGYTF. The CDR3 coding sequence is TGTGCCAGCAGGCTTGACAGATATCCATCCTATGGCTACACCTTC.

The chain recombines TRBV7-2 with TRBJ1-2; D remains ambiguous. Trimming left V 6 bases short and J 0 bases short, with 5 bases between. Germline V gene sequence: CDR1 SGHTA, CDR2 FQGNSA. The CDR3 is 12 residues long. The DNA of the CDR3 is TGTGCCAGCAGACAAACTAACTATGGCTACACCTTC. Translated: CASRQTNYGYTF.

This clone has more than one count but fewer than ten. The gene calls are TRBV2 and TRBJ2-7; D gene uncertain. V lost 8 bases and J lost 1, with 3 bases in between. Germline V gene data show CDR1 as SNHLY and CDR2 as FYNNEI. There are 10 residues in the CDR3. This CDR3 is CASSSYEQYF. The CDR3 nucleotides are TGTGCCAGCTCTTCCTACGAGCAGTACTTC.

V and J are TRBV5-1 and TRBJ1-4, with unresolved D. Trimming removed 7 bases at V and 7 bases at J, with 17 bases between. Germline CDR1 and CDR2: SGHRS and YFSETQ. The CDR3 totals 14 residues. The CDR3 loop reads CASRPPGSAEKLFF. CDR3 bases: TGCGCCAGCCGCCCCCCGGGCAGCGCTGAAAAACTGTTTTTT.

V usage is TRBV29-1 and J usage is TRBJ2-5, with 7 bases aligning to TRBD2. From germline, CDR1 is SQVTM and CDR2 ANQGSEA. CDR3 length equals 15 residues. The V and J ends lost 4 bases and 5 bases, in that order; junction bases with no gene match: 13. CDR3 protein: CSVVVGGTVGETQYF. The CDR3 nucleotides read TGCAGCGTTGTCGTGGGAGGGACTGTCGGGGAGACCCAGTACTTC.

Concerning this clone: A far larger clone lies a single base away; this is likely a read error. This chain uses TRBV13 with TRBJ1-5; a possible D gene is TRBD1 (5 bases). The V end lost 3 bases, the J end lost 4 bases, and 10 bases lay between the germline ends. CDR1 is PRHDT and CDR2 is FYEKMQ in the germline V gene (reference sequence). The CDR3 consists of 14 residues. The CDR3 nucleotides read TGTGCCAGCAGCTTGGAGGCAGGGAATCAGCCCCAGCATTTT. Translated, it gives CASSLEAGNQPQHF.

CDR3 protein: CASRPPVNYNEQFF. CDR3 sequence (DNA): TGTGCCAGCCGACCTCCCGTAAACTACAATGAGCAGTTCTTC. V is TRBV2 and J is TRBJ2-1; D unclear. CDR3 length: 14 residues. The germline gives CDR1 SNHLY, CDR2 FYNNEI. V shed 8 bases and J shed 3 bases, with 14 bases lying between them. Drawing the rest from reference TRBV2 and TRBJ2-1, the complete variable domain is EPEVTQTPSHQVTQMGQEVILRCVPISNHLYFYWYRQILGQKVEFLVSFYNNEISEKSEIFDDQFSVERPDGSNFTLKIRSTKLEDSAMYFCASRPPVNYNEQFFGPGTRLTVL.

This clone occurred many times. This chain links TRBV7-2 with TRBJ1-5; D is ambiguous. The length of the CDR3 is 19 residues. V was trimmed by 4 bases and J by 0 bases, leaving 22 bases between them. CDR1 SGHTA and CDR2 FQGNSA come from the germline V gene. In DNA, the CDR3 is TGTGCCAGCAGCTCCGACCAGGCGGAGGGTTTTTATAGCAATCAGCCCCAGCATTTT. This translates into CASSSDQAEGFYSNQPQHF. The full variable domain, completed using reference TRBV7-2 and TRBJ1-5, is GAGVSQSPSNKVTEKGKDVELRCDPISGHTALYWYRQSLGQGLEFLIYFQGNSAPDKSGLPSDRFSAERTGGSVSTLTIQRTQQEDSAVYLCASSSDQAEGFYSNQPQHFGDGTRLSIL.

This chain uses TRBV7-3 with TRBJ1-2; unclear D gene. With 7 bases removed from V and 5 bases from J, the gap between germline ends came to 17 bases. Germline CDR1 is SGHTA and CDR2 is FQGTGA. The CDR3 has 14 amino acids. The CDR3 coding sequence is TGTGCCAGCACCCCAGACCCGGCAGGATATGGCTACACCTTC. Its translation is CASTPDPAGYGYTF.

V is TRBV28 and J is TRBJ1-2; D perhaps matches TRBD1 (5 bases). The V end lost 6 bases, the J end lost 4 bases, and 15 bases lay between the germline ends. Germline CDR1 and CDR2: MDHEN and SYDVKM. The CDR3 runs to 14 residues. CDR3 in DNA: TGTGCCAGCAGGGACACGGGCGGTTTCTATGGCTACACCTTC. It specifies CASRDTGGFYGYTF.

This clone was counted a few times. J is TRBJ2-3 and V is TRBV13; perhaps TRBD1 as D (6 bases). This CDR3 has 16 residues. With 5 bases removed from V and 5 bases from J, the gap between germline ends came to 20 bases. CDR1 and CDR2 from the germline V gene are PRHDT and FYEKMQ (reference sequence). Written as DNA, the CDR3 is TGTGCCAGCAGCAAACGGATAGGGCAGGGGAGAGATACGCAGTATTTT. This codes for CASSKRIGQGRDTQYF.

This clone was found once. The V call is TRBV27, the J call TRBJ2-5; D is undetermined. V was clipped by 0 bases and J by 0 bases, with 8 bases between them. Germline V lookup: CDR1 MNHEY, CDR2 SMNVEV (reference sequence). This CDR3 region has 15 residues. This CDR3 reads CASSLSFGHQETQYF. CDR3 nucleotide sequence: TGTGCCAGCAGTTTATCTTTTGGCCACCAAGAGACCCAGTACTTC.

This sequence joins TRBV9 and TRBJ2-3; D is unclear. The V gene lost 1 base and the J gene lost 8 bases, with 14 bases spanning the gap. The length of the CDR3 is 14 residues. CDR1 SGDLS and CDR2 YYNGEE come from the germline V gene. The CDR3 reads CASSVPDPSGTQYF. DNA of the CDR3: TGTGCCAGCAGCGTACCGGACCCGTCGGGTACGCAGTATTTT. Combining the CDR3 with reference TRBV9 and TRBJ2-3 gives the whole variable domain DSGVTQTPKHLITATGQRVTLRCSPRSGDLSVYWYQQSLDQGLQFLIQYYNGEERAKGNILERFSAQQFPDLHSELNLSSLELGDSALYFCASSVPDPSGTQYFGPGTRLTVL.

The V and J genes are TRBV28 and TRBJ2-7; D is undetermined. V was shortened by 6 bases and J by 5 bases, with 8 bases between the two germline ends. This CDR3 is built from 11 residues. Germline-derived CDR1 and CDR2 are MDHEN and SYDVKM. In nucleotides, the CDR3 is TGTGCCAGCAGCCTCAGAGACGAGCAGTACTTC. It yields the protein CASSLRDEQYF. The whole variable domain, filled in from reference TRBV28 and TRBJ2-7, reads DVKVTQSSRYLVKRTGEKVFLECVQDMDHENMFWYRQDPGLGLRLIYFSYDVKMKEKGDIPEGYSVSREKKERFSLILESASTNQTSMYLCASSLRDEQYFGPGTRLTVT.

The V and J genes are TRBV5-1 and TRBJ2-7, with TRBD1 matching 9 bases. V lost 0 bases to trimming and J lost 5 bases; unmatched junction nucleotides: 6. In germline, CDR1 is SGHRS, CDR2 YFSETQ. This CDR3 has 15 amino acids. The CDR3 sequence: CASSLAGTGFDEQYF. The CDR3, as DNA: TGCGCCAGCAGCTTGGCTGGGACAGGGTTCGACGAGCAGTACTTC.

The CDR3 nucleotides read TGTGCCAGTAGTATTCGGGGTTCAACCTACGAGCAGTACTTC. It yields the protein CASSIRGSTYEQYF. V usage is TRBV19 and J usage is TRBJ2-7, with D tentatively TRBD2 (5 bases). Trimming cost V 3 bases and J 2 bases, with 11 bases left between them. The CDR3 covers 14 residues. Germline CDR1 is LNHDA and CDR2 is SQIVND (reference sequence).

The chain joins TRBV7-9 to TRBJ1-1; D not certain. Germline lookup yields CDR1 SEHNR and CDR2 FQNEAQ (reference sequence). Deletions cut 5 bases from V and 6 bases from J, with 16 bases between. The CDR3 loop spans 14 amino acids. Written as DNA, the CDR3 is TGTGCCAGCAGCACCGCGGAGAGGATCTCTGAAGCTTTCTTT. Its protein is CASSTAERISEAFF.

The rearrangement links TRBV7-2 to TRBJ2-7; tentative D call: TRBD1 (6 bases). Germline CDR1 SGHTA, CDR2 FQGNSA. The CDR3 is made up of 13 amino acids. Trimming removed 4 bases from V and 4 bases from J, with 11 bases in between. The CDR3 reads CASSSNTGYEQYF. The CDR3 nucleotides read TGTGCCAGCAGCTCGAATACAGGGTACGAGCAGTACTTC.